The 13 T cell receptor beta chains presented below share a single source sample, sequenced in a study of T cell repertoires in cytomegalovirus infection. TCRdb reanalysed the reads using MiXCR and keeps one entry per CDR3 protein. The repertoire has about 740,000 distinct CDR3 sequences, roughly 36% of them found once; the top ten carry about 2.8%. The sequencing sample was made of PBMCs. These receptors originate from a human donor in good health (CMV status not recorded). Some clones in this sample may be carry-over from other donors' samples.

The chain uses TRBV27 and TRBJ1-2, with D tentatively TRBD1 (5 bases). The V gene lost 5 bases and the J gene lost 0 bases, with 16 bases spanning the gap. CDR3 length equals 16 residues. The germline V gene encodes CDR1 MNHEY and CDR2 SMNVEV (reference sequence). The CDR3 DNA follows: TGTGCCAGCAGTGGACGGTGGGGGGGAGCTAACTATGGCTACACCTTC. Translating gives CASSGRWGGANYGYTF.

This clonotype was observed a handful of times. V and J are TRBV28 and TRBJ2-7, with TRBD2 matching 15 bases. The CDR3 is 18 amino acids. The trim removed 4 bases at V and 2 bases at J, leaving 9 bases unmatched. In germline, CDR1 is MDHEN, CDR2 SYDVKM. CDR3 in amino acids: CASSSILRTSGGAYEQYF. The CDR3 region has the DNA TGTGCCAGCAGTTCTATCCTTAGGACTAGCGGGGGGGCCTACGAGCAGTACTTC.

Only a few counts were recorded for this clonotype. V is TRBV29-1 and J is TRBJ2-7, with 10 nucleotides matching TRBD1. Germline-derived CDR1 and CDR2 are SQVTM and ANQGSEA. Losses at the gene ends were 1 base for V and 1 base for J; bases not matched to a gene: 7. CDR3 length: 16 amino acids. For the CDR3, the DNA is TGCAGCGTTGAAGTCCGGAGACAGGGGGCTTCCTACGAGCAGTACTTC. This sequence encodes CSVEVRRQGASYEQYF.

V and J are TRBV6-1 and TRBJ1-6; the match to TRBD1 covers 7 bases. V gave up 5 bases and J gave up 9 bases; unmatched junction bases: 10. This CDR3 has 15 amino acids. Germline CDR1 is MNHNS and CDR2 is SASEGT. The DNA of the CDR3 is TGTGCCAGCAGTTATATCGACAGGGTGGGTTCACCCCTCCACTTT. It encodes CASSYIDRVGSPLHF.

This clonotype came up a few times. The chain combines TRBV6-6 with TRBJ2-7; perhaps TRBD2 as D (6 bases). The CDR3 length is 12 residues. The germline CDR1 and CDR2 sequences are MNHNY and SVGAGI (reference sequence). Trimming shortened V by 2 bases and J by 6 bases, and 8 bases separated the two germline ends. In DNA form, the CDR3 reads TGTGCCAGCAGTTACGGGGGAGGCGAGCAGTACTTC. The encoded protein is CASSYGGGEQYF.

Comment on this clonotype: No conserved phenylalanine or tryptophan is present at the end of the CDR3, so a read error is the likely explanation. The DNA is omitted, as the CDR3 cannot be located on it reliably, and the CDR3 follows TCRdb's listing. This rearrangement joins TRBV6-2 or TRBV6-3 to TRBJ2-3. The CDR3 sequence runs 14 residues, both termini included. Germline V CDR1 and CDR2: MNHEY, SVGEGT. This chain's CDR3 is CASSSVVGTDTHYL.

This clonotype was observed once. The chain carries TRBV20-1 and TRBJ2-7; no clear D. V lost 5 bases to trimming and J lost 0 bases, with 11 bases between them. This CDR3 comprises 13 residues. Looked up from germline, CDR1 is DFQATT and CDR2 is SNEGSKA (reference sequence). The CDR3 loop reads CSAVGDFSYEQYF. The CDR3 coding sequence is TGCAGTGCTGTTGGGGATTTCTCCTACGAGCAGTACTTC.

This clonotype was counted only a few times. The chain uses TRBV19 and TRBJ1-1; no clear D. The V and J ends lost 5 bases and 7 bases respectively, with 20 bases between them. CDR1 is LNHDA and CDR2 is SQIVND in the germline V gene (reference sequence). The length of the CDR3 is 15 residues. The CDR3 sequence is CASSARDGRNREAFF. CDR3 coding DNA: TGTGCCAGTAGTGCCCGCGACGGACGCAACCGTGAAGCTTTCTTT.

This clonotype was picked up many times. The chain has TRBV7-9 and TRBJ1-2, with 9 nucleotides matching TRBD1. Losses at the gene ends were 3 bases for V and 7 bases for J; bases not matched to a gene: 6. The CDR3 totals 14 residues. Germline V gene sequence: CDR1 SEHNR, CDR2 FQNEAQ (reference sequence). The CDR3: CASSFTQGAGGYTF. The CDR3 bases are TGTGCCAGCAGCTTTACACAGGGGGCCGGTGGCTACACCTTC.

Concerning this clonotype: Because it lacks the conserved phenylalanine or tryptophan at the end, this CDR3 is likely a read error. The rearrangement links TRBV28 to TRBJ2-4; no definite D call. The CDR3 contains 14 residues. V lost 3 bases and J lost 0, with 6 bases in between. Germline assignment: CDR1 MDHEN and CDR2 SYDVKM. The CDR3 reads CASSFSQAKNIQYL. The CDR3 nucleotides are TGTGCCAGCAGTTTCTCCCAAGCCAAAAACATTCAGTACTTA.

This clonotype was found a few times. The chain uses TRBV28 and TRBJ2-1; 8 nucleotides agree with TRBD2. This CDR3 has 15 amino acids. In germline, CDR1 is MDHEN, CDR2 SYDVKM. The trim removed 6 bases at V and 1 base at J, leaving 5 bases unmatched. CDR3 in amino acids: CASRTGGGSYNEQFF. Written as DNA, the CDR3 is TGTGCCAGCAGAACCGGGGGGGGTTCCTACAATGAGCAGTTCTTC.

This chain joins TRBV28 and TRBJ1-4, with 8 positions matching TRBD1. Germline lookup yields CDR1 MDHEN and CDR2 SYDVKM. V was pared by 6 bases and J by 4 bases, with 7 bases of the junction left unmatched. This CDR3 is built from 15 residues. The CDR3 coding sequence is TGTGCCAGCAGCTATGACAGGGGAAATAATGAAAAACTGTTTTTT. It specifies CASSYDRGNNEKLFF.

This clonotype was seen more than once but under ten times. The chain couples TRBV27 to TRBJ1-1; unclear D gene. Trimming took off 4 bases at V and 7 bases at J, with 7 bases between the two ends. This CDR3 region has 11 residues. Germline loops: CDR1 MNHEY, CDR2 SMNVEV (reference sequence). The CDR3 DNA is TGTGCCAGCAGTTCCGGGCTTGAAGCTTTCTTT. Its protein product is CASSSGLEAFF.